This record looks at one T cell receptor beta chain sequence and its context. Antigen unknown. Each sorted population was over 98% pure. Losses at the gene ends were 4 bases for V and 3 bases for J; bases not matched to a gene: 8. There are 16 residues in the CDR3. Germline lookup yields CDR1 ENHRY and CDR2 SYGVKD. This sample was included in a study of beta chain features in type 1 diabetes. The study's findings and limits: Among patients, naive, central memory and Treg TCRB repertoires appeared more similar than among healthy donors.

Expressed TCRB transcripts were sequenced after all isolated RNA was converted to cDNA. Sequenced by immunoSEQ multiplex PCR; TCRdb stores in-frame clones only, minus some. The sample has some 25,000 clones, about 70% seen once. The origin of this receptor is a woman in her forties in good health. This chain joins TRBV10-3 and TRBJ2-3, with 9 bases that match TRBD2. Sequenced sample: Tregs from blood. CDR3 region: CAISGQGGGATDTQYF. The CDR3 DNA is TGTGCCATCAGTGGCCAGGGCGGGGGGGCGACAGATACGCAGTATTTT.